The 27 T cell receptor beta chains listed next were all sequenced from one sample in a study of blood T cell repertoires in COVID-19. Produced via immunoSEQ multiplex PCR; TCRdb's table is partial and in-frame only. The sample includes 88,000 or so clones, around 89% seen only once; the top ten take more than 0.95%. Sequenced input: PBMCs or T cells enriched from blood (not recorded which). All receptors come from a woman aged 45-59 years with acute COVID-19.

This chain connects TRBV19 to TRBJ2-6, with 15 positions matching TRBD2. The V segment lost 7 bases and the J segment 3 bases; nucleotides outside the gene matches: 7. This CDR3 region has 18 residues. Germline V gene lookup returns CDR1 LNHDA and CDR2 SQIVND (reference sequence). Here the CDR3 reads CASTPGLAGGLGANVLTF. In DNA form, the CDR3 reads TGTGCCAGTACTCCTGGACTAGCGGGAGGGCTTGGGGCCAACGTCCTGACTTTC.

The chain uses TRBV29-1 and TRBJ1-2, with a tentative D call TRBD1 (6 bases). Germline V CDR1 and CDR2: SQVTM, ANQGSEA. The CDR3 runs 13 residues. V was cut by 4 bases and J by 4 bases, with 13 bases left in between. In DNA, the CDR3 is TGCAGCGTTGGAGGACAGACAGTCTATGGCTACACCTTC. Its translation: CSVGGQTVYGYTF.

The chain is built from TRBV24-1 and TRBJ2-3; D not certain. Trimming removed 5 bases from V and 1 base from J, with 6 bases in between. The CDR3 length is 13 residues. In germline, CDR1 is KGHDR, CDR2 SFDVKD. This chain's CDR3 is CATSVSGTDTQYF. CDR3 nucleotide sequence: TGTGCCACCAGTGTAAGCGGCACAGATACGCAGTATTTT.

The rearrangement joins TRBV7-9 to TRBJ2-3, with 7 bases matching TRBD2. The germline CDR1 and CDR2 sequences are SEHNR and FQNEAQ (reference sequence). The CDR3 runs to 14 residues. J was trimmed by 1 base and V by 4 bases; bases with no gene match: 2. This CDR3 is CASSYTSGTDTQYF. The CDR3 coding sequence is TGTGCCAGCAGCTATACTAGCGGCACAGATACGCAGTATTTT.

V usage is TRBV30 and J usage is TRBJ1-2, with TRBD1 identical over 10 bases. The CDR3 totals 14 residues. The V gene's germline CDR1 is GTSNPN and CDR2 SVGIG (reference sequence). With 5 bases clipped from V and 5 bases from J, the junction kept 8 bases outside the gene matches. In DNA, the CDR3 is TGTGCCTGGGGCCGGGACAGGGGCCGGTATGGCTACACCTTC. Translating gives CAWGRDRGRYGYTF.

This clone appeared once. This chain uses TRBV30 with TRBJ2-1; D not certain. V was shortened by 3 bases and J by 0 bases, with 6 bases between the two germline ends. This CDR3 has 13 residues. Germline V gene sequence: CDR1 GTSNPN, CDR2 SVGIG (reference sequence). CDR3 region: CAWRSRSYNEQFF. In DNA form, the CDR3 reads TGTGCCTGGAGAAGCCGCTCCTACAATGAGCAGTTCTTC.

The V and J genes are TRBV4-1 and TRBJ2-3; D unresolved. Germline V gene data show CDR1 as MGHRA and CDR2 as YSYEKL. The CDR3 totals 12 residues. Trimming shortened V by 3 bases and J by 9 bases, and 10 bases separated the two germline ends. The CDR3 DNA is TGCGCCAGCAGCCATGACCTAGAGACGCAGTATTTT. This encodes CASSHDLETQYF.

The V gene is TRBV2, the J gene TRBJ1-2; D ambiguous. Looked up from germline, CDR1 is SNHLY and CDR2 is FYNNEI. Trimming removed 1 base at V and 5 bases at J, with 17 bases between. This CDR3 spans 16 amino acids. Here the CDR3 DNA reads TGTGCCAGCAGTGAAGAATTCTATTTAAGCGGTTATGGCTACACCTTC. Its protein product is CASSEEFYLSGYGYTF.

This chain connects TRBV19 to TRBJ2-1, with TRBD2 matching over 7 bases. The CDR3 has 15 amino acids. CDR1 is LNHDA and CDR2 is SQIVND in the germline V gene (reference sequence). The trim removed 3 bases at V and 2 bases at J, leaving 4 bases unmatched. This chain's CDR3 is CASSIGGSTYNEQFF. In DNA form, the CDR3 reads TGTGCCAGTAGTATCGGCGGGAGTACCTACAATGAGCAGTTCTTC.

The chain joins TRBV4-3 to TRBJ2-5, with 8 nucleotides matching TRBD1. The V gene end was trimmed by 4 bases and the J gene end by 5 bases; junction bases not matched to a gene: 9. This CDR3 contains 15 residues. CDR1 is LGHNA, CDR2 YSLEER, per germline. CDR3: CASSRTQGAAETQYF. The CDR3 nucleotides are TGCGCCAGCAGCCGTACCCAGGGGGCGGCGGAGACCCAGTACTTC.

This chain joins TRBV28 and TRBJ2-7, with 8 bases matching TRBD1. The CDR3 is 14 residues long. The ends lost 2 bases at V and 2 bases at J; junction bases unmatched: 2. Per germline, CDR1 MDHEN and CDR2 SYDVKM. The CDR3, as DNA: TGTGCCAGCAGTTTACCAGGGGGCGCCTACGAGCAGTACTTC. Amino acids: CASSLPGGAYEQYF.

This rearrangement joins TRBV24-1 to TRBJ2-1, with 7 nucleotides matching TRBD2. Germline CDR1 and CDR2: KGHDR and SFDVKD. V shed 4 bases, J shed 7 bases, and the junction held 9 bases outside the gene matches. This CDR3 has 15 residues. CDR3 bases: TGTGCCACCAGTGACGCTTTGCGGGAGACGAATGAGCAGTTCTTC. Protein: CATSDALRETNEQFF.

V usage is TRBV3-1 (or the pseudogene TRBV3-2) and J usage is TRBJ1-1, with D possibly being TRBD1 (6 bases). The CDR3 is 16 amino acids. The V gene lost 0 bases and the J gene lost 2 bases, with 13 bases spanning the gap. Germline CDR1 reads LGHDT; CDR2 reads YNNKEL (reference sequence). CDR3 residues: CASSQDVDRTNTEAFF. The DNA of the CDR3 is TGTGCCAGCAGCCAAGATGTAGACAGGACAAACACTGAAGCTTTCTTT.

V is TRBV24-1 and J is TRBJ1-2; no reliable D call. CDR3 size: 10 residues. V shed 8 bases and J shed 7 bases, with 7 bases lying between them. CDR1 is KGHDR and CDR2 is SFDVKD in the germline V gene. CDR3 sequence: CATNPLGYTF. The CDR3 region has the DNA TGTGCCACCAATCCTCTTGGCTACACCTTC.

The chain carries TRBV9 and TRBJ1-2; D call uncertain. V was trimmed by 6 bases and J by 7 bases, leaving 19 bases between them. CDR3 size: 14 residues. Per germline, CDR1 SGDLS and CDR2 YYNGEE. The CDR3 coding sequence is TGTGCCAGCACGGCGGGTTTTTCTACGATTGGCTACACCTTC. It yields the protein CASTAGFSTIGYTF.

This chain connects TRBV11-2 to TRBJ1-1, with D maybe TRBD1 (6 bases). V was shortened by 6 bases and J by 5 bases, with 10 bases between the two germline ends. Germline CDR1 is SGHAT and CDR2 is FQNNGV. This CDR3 spans 12 amino acids. This CDR3 is CASSVRGTEAFF. DNA of the CDR3: TGTGCCAGCAGTGTAAGGGGGACTGAAGCTTTCTTT.

The rearrangement links TRBV7-2 to TRBJ2-2; the D gene is possibly TRBD1 (6 bases). The germline gives CDR1 SGHTA, CDR2 FQGNSA. Trimming left V 5 bases short and J 6 bases short, with 10 bases between. The CDR3 has 13 amino acids. The CDR3 region is CASSIWGPGELFF. The CDR3 DNA follows: TGTGCCAGCAGCATTTGGGGGCCCGGGGAGCTGTTTTTT.

This clone was counted a single time. The chain has TRBV13 and TRBJ1-6; TRBD1 aligns across 9 bases. The CDR3 spans 16 residues. V lost 4 bases to trimming and J lost 10 bases; unmatched junction nucleotides: 11. Germline values: CDR1 PRHDT, CDR2 FYEKMQ (reference sequence). As DNA, the CDR3 is TGTGCCAGCAGCTCACACGGGACAGGGTATGGCTCACCCCTCCACTTT. Residues: CASSSHGTGYGSPLHF.

The V and J genes are TRBV30 and TRBJ2-7; D is unclear. Per germline, CDR1 GTSNPN and CDR2 SVGIG (reference sequence). The germline V and J ends were trimmed by 0 bases and 2 bases, with 11 bases remaining between them. The CDR3 totals 14 residues. The CDR3 coding sequence is TGTGCCTGGAGTGTACGTCGAGAACCCTACGAGCAGTACTTC. Protein: CAWSVRREPYEQYF.

V gene TRBV6-1 combines with J gene TRBJ1-2, with TRBD1 matching 7 bases. V gave up 2 bases and J gave up 6 bases; unmatched junction bases: 9. This CDR3 comprises 15 residues. The germline V gene encodes CDR1 MNHNS and CDR2 SASEGT. The CDR3 DNA reads as TGTGCCAGCAGTGAAATGTTTGGGACAGCAGATGGCTACACCTTC. Encoded protein: CASSEMFGTADGYTF.

In this sample, this clone turned up once. In nucleotides, the CDR3 is TGTGCCAGCAGCTTAGAGACAGGGGGCCCGGATACGCAGTATTTT. Translated: CASSLETGGPDTQYF. The genes are TRBV7-6 and TRBJ2-3, with 10 bases that match TRBD1. Per the germline V gene, CDR1 is SGHVS and CDR2 is FNYEAQ. Trimming removed 1 base from V and 6 bases from J; junction bases left unmatched: 4. There are 15 residues in the CDR3. The whole variable domain, filled in from reference TRBV7-6 and TRBJ2-3, reads GAGVSQSPRYKVTKRGQDVALRCDPISGHVSLYWYRQALGQGPEFLTYFNYEAQQDKSGLPNDRFSAERPEGSISTLTIQRTEQRDSAMYRCASSLETGGPDTQYFGPGTRLTVL.

This clone was counted a single time. The CDR3 DNA reads as TGTGCCAGCAGTTACCTGGACAGGAGGAGAGATGGCTACACCTTC. This codes for CASSYLDRRRDGYTF. This sequence joins TRBV6-2 or TRBV6-3 and TRBJ1-2; TRBD1 aligns across 7 bases. CDR1 is MNHEY and CDR2 is SVGEGT in the germline V gene. V lost 2 bases to trimming and J lost 6 bases; unmatched junction nucleotides: 9. The length of the CDR3 is 15 residues.

This clone has a handful of counts. The CDR3 DNA is TGTGCCAGCAGCCCCCGGACAGGCACTGAAGCTTTCTTT. The encoded protein is CASSPRTGTEAFF. V is TRBV13 and J is TRBJ1-1, with 7 bases aligning to TRBD1. V was clipped by 5 bases and J by 4 bases; unmatched bases: 4. The V gene's germline CDR1 is PRHDT and CDR2 FYEKMQ (reference sequence). This CDR3 has 13 residues.

V gene TRBV19 combines with J gene TRBJ1-1; TRBD1 is a possible D gene (6 bases). The length of the CDR3 is 13 residues. CDR1 and CDR2 from the germline V gene are LNHDA and SQIVND (reference sequence). Trimming took 6 bases from V and 2 from J, leaving 10 bases between them. The DNA for the CDR3 is TGTGCCAGTAGCCTAGGGGGTAACACTGAAGCTTTCTTT. It yields the protein CASSLGGNTEAFF.

This chain uses TRBV11-2 with TRBJ1-3, with a weak D call TRBD1 (6 bases). Per the germline V gene, CDR1 is SGHAT and CDR2 is FQNNGV. With 5 bases removed from V and 2 bases from J, the gap between germline ends came to 16 bases. The CDR3 spans 16 residues. CDR3 bases: TGTGCCAGCAGCCATACGGACAGTAACACTGGAAACACCATATATTTT. Amino acids: CASSHTDSNTGNTIYF.

This chain joins TRBV28 and TRBJ1-1; a possible D gene is TRBD1 (6 bases). Germline-derived CDR1 and CDR2 are MDHEN and SYDVKM. V was clipped by 3 bases and J by 6 bases, with 20 bases between them. The CDR3 extends over 16 amino acids. CDR3 in DNA: TGTGCCAGCAGTTTTACAGGGTACCGGGAAAGGGCTGAAGCTTTCTTT. It translates to CASSFTGYRERAEAFF.

The chain uses TRBV19 and TRBJ1-2, with 8 bases aligning to TRBD1. There are 13 residues in the CDR3. V lost 5 bases and J lost 5; bases outside the gene matches: 4. In germline, CDR1 is LNHDA, CDR2 SQIVND (reference sequence). The CDR3 here is CASSPDREYGYTF. The CDR3 bases are TGTGCCAGTAGTCCGGACAGGGAATATGGCTACACCTTC. The whole variable domain, filled in from reference TRBV19 and TRBJ1-2, reads DGGITQSPKYLFRKEGQNVTLSCEQNLNHDAMYWYRQDPGQGLRLIYYSQIVNDFQKGDIAEGYSVSREKKESFPLTVTSAQKNPTAFYLCASSPDREYGYTFGSGTRLTVV.